This T cell receptor beta chain was observed in a study of blood T cell repertoires in COVID-19. About the research overall: The cDNA or gDNA used as material had been derived from T cells, B-cell-depleted T cells, or PBMCs.

All enrollees were roughly 18 to 90 years old and from roughly 22 US areas. What the recovered Cohort 3 donors had was two negative PCRs, clearance, or symptom resolution. TCRdb keeps only in-frame clones here, not all; method: immunoSEQ multiplex PCR. Seen here are about 200,000 clones, 75% to 90% observed once, and the top ten hold 2% to 2.5%. This CDR3 comprises 13 residues. V shed 10 bases and J 2 bases; nucleotides not matched to a gene: 6. The germline V gene encodes CDR1 LNHDA and CDR2 SQIVND (reference sequence). The genes are TRBV19 and TRBJ2-3; the match to TRBD1 covers 7 bases. Sequencing was done on a sample of PBMCs or T cells enriched from blood (not recorded which). The receptor was isolated from a woman in her twenties or thirties who had recovered from COVID-19. CDR3 bases: TGTGCCACAGGGACAGCCTACACAGATACGCAGTATTTT. Its protein is CATGTAYTDTQYF. The complete variable domain, with remaining parts taken from reference TRBV19 and TRBJ2-3, reads DGGITQSPKYLFRKEGQNVTLSCEQNLNHDAMYWYRQDPGQGLRLIYYSQIVNDFQKGDIAEGYSVSREKKESFPLTVTSAQKNPTAFYLCATGTAYTDTQYFGPGTRLTVL.